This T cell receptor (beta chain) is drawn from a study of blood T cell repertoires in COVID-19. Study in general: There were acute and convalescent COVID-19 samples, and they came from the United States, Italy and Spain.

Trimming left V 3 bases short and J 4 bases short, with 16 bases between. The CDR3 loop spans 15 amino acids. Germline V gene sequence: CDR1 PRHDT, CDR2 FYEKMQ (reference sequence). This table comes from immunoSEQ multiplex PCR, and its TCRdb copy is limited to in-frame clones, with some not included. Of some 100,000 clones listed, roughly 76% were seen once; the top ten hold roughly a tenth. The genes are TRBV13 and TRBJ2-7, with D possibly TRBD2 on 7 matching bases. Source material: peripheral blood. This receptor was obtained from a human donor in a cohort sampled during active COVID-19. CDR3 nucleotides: TGTGCCAGCAGCTTCGAGGGGGGGAGACGTTACGAGCAGTACTTC. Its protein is CASSFEGGRRYEQYF.